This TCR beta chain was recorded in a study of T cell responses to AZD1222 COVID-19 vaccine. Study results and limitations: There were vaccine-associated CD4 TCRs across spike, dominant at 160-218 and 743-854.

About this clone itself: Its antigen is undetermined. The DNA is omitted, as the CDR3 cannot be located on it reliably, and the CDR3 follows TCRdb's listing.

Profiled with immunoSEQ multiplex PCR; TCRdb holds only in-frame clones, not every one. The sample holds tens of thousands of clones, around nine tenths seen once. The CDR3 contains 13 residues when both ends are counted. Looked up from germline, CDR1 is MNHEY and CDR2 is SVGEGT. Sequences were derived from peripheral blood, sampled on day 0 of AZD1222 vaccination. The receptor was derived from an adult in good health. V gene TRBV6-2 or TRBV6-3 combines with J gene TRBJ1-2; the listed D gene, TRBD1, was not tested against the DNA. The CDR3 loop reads CASSTSDKLGYTF.